Described below is a single TCR beta chain sequence and its context. Unmatched junction bases numbered 6, after V lost 5 bases and J lost 2 bases. From germline, CDR1 is MNHEY and CDR2 SVGAGI. The CDR3 has 15 amino acids. The table came from immunoSEQ multiplex PCR; TCRdb's copy has only in-frame clones and leaves some out. The sample yields around 66,000 clones, roughly 80% seen once. This sample stems from a study of OX40 agonist ivuxolimab in advanced cancers. The cohort excluded patients with autoimmune disease history or systemic immunosuppression. Peripheral blood came from all dose cohorts at three timepoints.

The input for sequencing was CD4+ or CD8+ T cells sorted from blood, taken in a trial of the OX40 agonist ivuxolimab. The chain links TRBV6-5 to TRBJ2-7; 10 positions agree with TRBD1. The sequence came from an adult with an advanced solid tumor such as melanoma, head and neck, liver or kidney cancer. The CDR3 loop reads CASSLTGTGAYEQYF. The CDR3 bases are TGTGCCAGCAGTCTGACCGGGACAGGGGCCTACGAGCAGTACTTC.